This T cell receptor beta chain is from a study of response to subunit inactivated influenza vaccine. TCRdb recomputed calls from the RT-PCR reads with MiXCR, one row per CDR3 protein. This table has approximately 500,000 distinct CDR3 sequences, approximately 15% appearing once. This clonotype was picked up many times. The germline V gene has CDR1 MNHNS and CDR2 SASEGT. The CDR3 is made up of 13 amino acids. Trimming removed 5 bases at V and 5 bases at J, with 12 bases between. V is TRBV6-1 and J is TRBJ1-1; no firm D call. The TCR was taken from a man aged 50 to 60 who received an inactivated influenza vaccine. The sequencing used PBMCs from blood, collected 12 days after vaccination. The CDR3: CASSTGPRTEAFF. The CDR3 DNA reads as TGTGCCAGCAGTACGGGTCCAAGGACTGAAGCTTTCTTT.